These 32 T cell receptor beta chains were all obtained from the same sample, sequenced in a study of shared clonotypes between healthy human individuals. Method: immunoSEQ multiplex PCR; TCRdb's copy keeps in-frame clones and lacks some. Among over a million clones listed, approximately 80% were seen once. Sequencing was performed on memory CD4+ T cells from PBMCs. Regarding subset: CD45RA-negative fraction. These receptors were obtained from a man aged 18 to 30 in good health. Some clones in this sample may be carry-over from other donors' samples.

This clone was seen a handful of times. The same CDR3 also results from other DNA sequences found in this sample. The chain uses TRBV2 and TRBJ2-5, with D hard to call. V was shortened by 3 bases and J by 5 bases, with 7 bases between the two germline ends. CDR3 length: 12 amino acids. Germline CDR1 is SNHLY and CDR2 is FYNNEI. The chain's CDR3 is CASSDSRETQYF. CDR3 in DNA: TGTGCCAGCAGTGACAGCAGGGAGACCCAGTACTTC.

This clone came up a few times. This chain's CDR3 is CASSAPRAGAFF. CDR3 DNA: TGTGCCAGCAGTGCCCCGAGGGCAGGGGCTTTCTTT. This chain links TRBV28 with TRBJ1-1; tentative D call: TRBD1 (5 bases). Germline V CDR1 and CDR2: MDHEN, SYDVKM. V lost 5 bases, J lost 11 bases, and 15 bases lay in between. The CDR3 is made up of 12 amino acids.

Worth noting for this clone: At the DNA level, this CDR3 is encoded by other sequences in the same sample as well. V is TRBV5-4 and J is TRBJ2-7; 7 bases line up with TRBD2. V lost 4 bases, J lost 1 base, and 8 bases stayed unmatched. Germline CDR1 is SGHNT and CDR2 is YYREEE (reference sequence). CDR3 length: 15 amino acids. The CDR3 DNA reads TGTGCCAGCAGCCTCGCCGGGGAGGGTTCCTACGAGCAGTACTTC. It encodes CASSLAGEGSYEQYF.

This clone has only a few counts. The V call is TRBV7-2, the J call TRBJ2-6, with TRBD2 matching over 11 bases. CDR1 is SGHTA and CDR2 is FQGNSA in the germline V gene. J gave up 1 base and V 5 bases, and 10 bases lay outside the gene matches. The CDR3 has 19 amino acids. The CDR3 DNA reads TGTGCCAGCAGCCTGGTAGCGGGAGGGCCAGGTTCTGGGGCCAACGTCCTGACTTTC. It specifies CASSLVAGGPGSGANVLTF.

J is TRBJ1-2 and V is TRBV19; no definite D call. Trimming shortened V by 5 bases and J by 1 base, and 17 bases separated the two germline ends. Germline CDR1 reads LNHDA; CDR2 reads SQIVND (reference sequence). The CDR3 covers 16 residues. The CDR3 nucleotides read TGTGCCAGTAGTGCGGGCAGTCAATGGGGTAACTATGGCTACACCTTC. Encoded protein: CASSAGSQWGNYGYTF.

The gene calls are TRBV5-1 and TRBJ1-1, with D possibly being TRBD1 (6 bases). The germline V gene has CDR1 SGHRS and CDR2 YFSETQ. The CDR3 contains 15 residues. With 0 bases removed from V and 3 bases from J, the gap between germline ends came to 12 bases. This chain's CDR3 is CASSLAGVDHTEAFF. The DNA of the CDR3 is TGCGCCAGCAGCTTGGCAGGGGTCGATCACACTGAAGCTTTCTTT.

About this clone itself: This CDR3 fails to terminate in the conserved phenylalanine or tryptophan, so it likely reflects a read error. It is unclear where the CDR3 begins or ends on the DNA, so no DNA is shown, and the CDR3 is as TCRdb lists it. The V call is TRBV6-1, the J call TRBJ2-4; TRBD2, as called in the table, went unchecked against the DNA. The CDR3 numbers 11 amino acids, ends counted. Germline lookup yields CDR1 MNHNS and CDR2 SASEGT. The CDR3 region is CASSERGGAVL.

As concerns this clone: This sample also contains other DNA sequences that code for the same CDR3. The rearrangement links TRBV18 to TRBJ2-7; D call uncertain. The CDR3 loop spans 12 amino acids. Per the germline V gene, CDR1 is KGHSH and CDR2 is LQKENI. The V gene lost 3 bases and the J gene lost 0 bases, with 3 bases spanning the gap. The CDR3 bases are TGTGCCAGCTCACCGGACTCCTACGAGCAGTACTTC. It yields the protein CASSPDSYEQYF.

This clone came up once. The J gene is TRBJ1-1, the V gene TRBV7-2; TRBD1 aligns across 9 bases. Germline CDR1 SGHTA, CDR2 FQGNSA. J lost 11 bases, V lost 5 bases, and 12 bases had no gene match. The CDR3 sequence is 14 residues long. Here the CDR3 reads CASSPQGAQRWAFF. The CDR3 nucleotides are TGTGCCAGCAGCCCACAGGGGGCGCAGCGCTGGGCTTTCTTT.

This clone came up once. V and J are TRBV9 and TRBJ2-2, with TRBD2 matching 8 bases. Trimming at V came to 3 bases and at J to 7 bases, leaving 8 bases not matched to a gene. Per the germline V gene, CDR1 is SGDLS and CDR2 is YYNGEE. This CDR3 region has 15 residues. The CDR3 bases are TGTGCCAGCAGCGCCGCTAGCGGGTGGATCGGGGAGCTGTTTTTT. It yields the protein CASSAASGWIGELFF.

This chain connects TRBV5-1 to TRBJ2-1, with D perhaps TRBD1 (5 bases). In germline, CDR1 is SGHRS, CDR2 YFSETQ. Trimming removed 2 bases from V and 10 bases from J, with 13 bases in between. The CDR3 covers 13 residues. In nucleotides, the CDR3 is TGCGCCAGCAGCTTCGACAGAGCGACCGAGCAGTTCTTC. Its translation is CASSFDRATEQFF. Variable domain in full (rest from reference TRBV5-1 and TRBJ2-1): KAGVTQTPRYLIKTRGQQVTLSCSPISGHRSVSWYQQTPGQGLQFLFEYFSETQRNKGNFPGRFSGRQFSNSRSEMNVSTLELGDSALYLCASSFDRATEQFFGPGTRLTVL.

To note about this clone: Possible read error: a much larger clone is one base away. The CDR3 region has the DNA TGTGCCAGCAGCCACGGACTAGCGGGAAACAATGAGCAGTTCTTC. Translated, it gives CASSHGLAGNNEQFF. J is TRBJ2-1 and V is TRBV5-6; TRBD2 agrees at 12 bases. The CDR3 spans 15 residues. V trimming: 4 bases; J trimming: 5 bases; junction bases outside the gene matches: 4. Germline assignment: CDR1 SGHDT and CDR2 YYEEEE.

The rearrangement uses TRBV7-9 and TRBJ2-1; no definite D call. The CDR3 spans 14 residues. Trimming removed 5 bases at V and 5 bases at J, with 13 bases between. CDR1 SEHNR and CDR2 FQNEAQ come from the germline V gene (reference sequence). This CDR3 is CASSPRWLNNEQFF. CDR3 nucleotide sequence: TGTGCCAGCAGCCCGAGGTGGCTCAACAATGAGCAGTTCTTC.

This chain uses TRBV7-9 with TRBJ1-4; D call uncertain. Germline CDR1 SEHNR, CDR2 FQNEAQ (reference sequence). The V gene lost 5 bases and the J gene lost 0 bases, with 7 bases spanning the gap. The CDR3 totals 14 residues. This CDR3 reads CASSRRSTNEKLFF. CDR3 nucleotides: TGTGCCAGCAGCCGGAGATCAACTAATGAAAAACTGTTTTTT.

This sequence joins TRBV11-2 and TRBJ1-4, with TRBD1 matching over 10 bases. Germline CDR1 reads SGHAT; CDR2 reads FQNNGV. This CDR3 has 14 residues. The V segment lost 5 bases and the J segment 10 bases; nucleotides outside the gene matches: 7. CDR3 nucleotides: TGTGCCAGCAGCCCGGGACAGGGGCTCGGAAAACTGTTTTTT. This sequence encodes CASSPGQGLGKLFF.

Comment on this clone: Other DNA variants within this sample encode the same CDR3. The rearrangement joins TRBV5-4 to TRBJ2-5, with D tentatively TRBD2 (6 bases). Germline values: CDR1 SGHNT, CDR2 YYREEE (reference sequence). The CDR3 is 14 residues long. Trimming pared 0 bases from V and 2 bases from J, leaving 8 bases between. The CDR3 sequence: CASSLAGGQETQYF. Written as DNA, the CDR3 is TGTGCCAGCAGCTTGGCCGGGGGACAAGAGACCCAGTACTTC.

CDR3 sequence: CASRTRGENIQYF. The DNA for the CDR3 is TGTGCCAGCAGGACCCGGGGCGAAAACATTCAGTACTTC. The rearrangement uses TRBV6-5 and TRBJ2-4; the D call may be TRBD1 or TRBD2 (5 bases each). Germline V gene data show CDR1 as MNHEY and CDR2 as SVGAGI. The CDR3 totals 13 residues. Trimming shortened V by 6 bases and J by 5 bases, and 11 bases separated the two germline ends.

The V gene is TRBV6-6, the J gene TRBJ1-3, with 7 positions matching TRBD1. This CDR3 has 16 residues. The ends lost 5 bases at V and 4 bases at J; junction bases unmatched: 11. CDR1 MNHNY and CDR2 SVGAGI come from the germline V gene (reference sequence). The CDR3 sequence is CASSPPQGTAGNTIYF. CDR3 coding DNA: TGTGCCAGCAGTCCACCACAGGGGACGGCGGGAAACACCATATATTTT.

This clone came up a few times. Other nucleotide sequences in the sample specify the same CDR3. The J gene is TRBJ1-5, the V gene TRBV5-4, with D possibly being TRBD1 (6 bases). CDR1 SGHNT and CDR2 YYREEE come from the germline V gene (reference sequence). The CDR3 contains 14 residues. V was cut by 0 bases and J by 3 bases, with 7 bases left in between. The CDR3 DNA reads as TGTGCCAGCAGCTTGGGGGGGGCCAATCAGCCCCAGCATTTT. Translated: CASSLGGANQPQHF.

The rearrangement joins TRBV7-8 to TRBJ2-1; 8 bases map to TRBD1. Germline CDR1 is SGHVS and CDR2 is FQNEAQ. The CDR3 loop spans 13 amino acids. Trimming at V came to 2 bases and at J to 14 bases, leaving 8 bases not matched to a gene. Written as DNA, the CDR3 is TGTGCCAGCAGCTTATCTCGGACAGGGCGAAAGTTCTTC. Translation: CASSLSRTGRKFF.

The sample holds a few counts of this clone. The chain joins TRBV19 to TRBJ1-2; the match to TRBD1 covers 8 bases. This CDR3 is 17 amino acids long. The junction had 9 bases not matched to a gene; V was cut back by 3 bases and J by 0 bases. The germline gives CDR1 LNHDA, CDR2 SQIVND (reference sequence). The CDR3 DNA is TGTGCCAGTAGTATTGGAGGGACAGGCTTATCTAACTATGGCTACACCTTC. Translated, it gives CASSIGGTGLSNYGYTF.

A single count supports this clone. This chain joins TRBV7-2 and TRBJ2-7; D is possibly TRBD1 (5 bases). Trimming removed 4 bases from V and 5 bases from J, with 18 bases in between. This CDR3 comprises 15 residues. Germline V gives CDR1 SGHTA, CDR2 FQGNSA. This CDR3 reads CASSSRPQASDEQYF. The CDR3 nucleotides are TGTGCCAGCAGCTCCCGACCACAGGCCAGCGACGAGCAGTACTTC.

The rearrangement links TRBV6-1 to TRBJ2-7; D is uncertain. The CDR3 spans 14 residues. The germline CDR1 and CDR2 sequences are MNHNS and SASEGT. Trimming removed 3 bases at V and 3 bases at J, with 12 bases between. The CDR3 region has the DNA TGTGCCAGCAGTGAGGGCGGCAGCATCTACGAGCAGTACTTC. This codes for CASSEGGSIYEQYF.

The chain carries TRBV7-9 and TRBJ2-1, with D possibly called TRBD1 or TRBD2 (5 bases each). CDR3 length: 11 residues. Between the trimmed V and J ends, which lost 5 bases and 8 bases, there was a span of 7 bases. The germline CDR1 and CDR2 sequences are SEHNR and FQNEAQ (reference sequence). CDR3: CASSQGHEQFF. The CDR3 bases are TGTGCCAGCAGCCAGGGACATGAGCAGTTCTTC.

This rearrangement joins TRBV23-1 to TRBJ2-5; D perhaps matches TRBD1 (5 bases). TRBV23-1 is an ORF, and what it does is uncertain. CDR3 size: 16 residues. V was clipped by 0 bases and J by 1 base, with 12 bases between them. The CDR3 loop reads CASSQSRSRAQETQYF. As DNA, the CDR3 is TGCGCCAGCAGTCAATCGAGGTCCAGGGCCCAAGAGACCCAGTACTTC.

V and J are TRBV28 and TRBJ2-1, with D tentatively TRBD2 (6 bases). The V and J ends lost 5 bases and 11 bases respectively, with 16 bases between them. The germline V gene encodes CDR1 MDHEN and CDR2 SYDVKM. This CDR3 is 13 amino acids long. CDR3 loop: CASSIPGLKKQFF. CDR3 coding DNA: TGTGCCAGCAGTATTCCGGGACTCAAAAAGCAGTTCTTC.

The chain joins TRBV5-1 to TRBJ2-7, with 9 bases identical to TRBD1. Germline CDR1 and CDR2: SGHRS and YFSETQ. Germline trimming cut 2 bases from V and 3 bases from J; bases unmatched to any gene: 9. CDR3 length: 16 residues. CDR3 region: CASSFTGTGSGYEQYF. CDR3 DNA: TGCGCCAGCAGCTTTACCGGGACAGGGAGCGGCTACGAGCAGTACTTC.

In this sample, this clone turned up once. This sequence joins TRBV28 and TRBJ1-5; D not certain. CDR3 length: 17 amino acids. Germline V gene sequence: CDR1 MDHEN, CDR2 SYDVKM. Trimming cost V 7 bases and J 0 bases, with 19 bases left between them. CDR3 coding DNA: TGTGCCAGCATTCCCCATTTCCCGGCAGTTAGCAATCAGCCCCAGCATTTT. Amino acid sequence: CASIPHFPAVSNQPQHF.

Concerning this clone: A single base is all that separates this from a far larger clone, so a read error is likely. The chain links TRBV29-1 to TRBJ2-3; D may be TRBD1 (6 bases). Trimming left V 4 bases short and J 4 bases short, with 12 bases between. Germline CDR1 SQVTM, CDR2 ANQGSEA. The CDR3 extends over 13 amino acids. The CDR3 region is CSVGLQGADTQYF. In DNA, the CDR3 is TGCAGCGTTGGCCTACAGGGAGCAGATACGCAGTATTTT.

J is TRBJ1-5 and V is TRBV28, with D uncertain. The germline V gene has CDR1 MDHEN and CDR2 SYDVKM. This CDR3 has 13 amino acids. V lost 6 bases and J lost 5, with 11 bases in between. The CDR3 DNA sequence: TGTGCCAGCAGAAAGTCGGTTTATCAGCCCCAGCATTTT. It is translated as CASRKSVYQPQHF. Looking up the rest from reference TRBV28 and TRBJ1-5 gives the full variable domain: DVKVTQSSRYLVKRTGEKVFLECVQDMDHENMFWYRQDPGLGLRLIYFSYDVKMKEKGDIPEGYSVSREKKERFSLILESASTNQTSMYLCASRKSVYQPQHFGDGTRLSIL.

The genes are TRBV19 and TRBJ1-2; 11 positions agree with TRBD1. The CDR3 covers 16 residues. V lost 3 bases and J lost 1; bases outside the gene matches: 4. Germline values: CDR1 LNHDA, CDR2 SQIVND (reference sequence). DNA for the CDR3: TGTGCCAGTAGTATGCCCGGGACAGGGGGTAACTATGGCTACACCTTC. Amino acids: CASSMPGTGGNYGYTF.

This clone was seen a handful of times. The chain employs TRBV2 and TRBJ2-3, with a tentative D call TRBD2 (6 bases). Trimming took 5 bases from V and 3 from J, leaving 12 bases between them. Germline V gives CDR1 SNHLY, CDR2 FYNNEI. This CDR3 region has 14 residues. CDR3 in DNA: TGTGCCAGCAGTTGGGACTCCTCGACAGATACGCAGTATTTT. It is translated as CASSWDSSTDTQYF. Combining the CDR3 with reference TRBV2 and TRBJ2-3 gives the whole variable domain EPEVTQTPSHQVTQMGQEVILRCVPISNHLYFYWYRQILGQKVEFLVSFYNNEISEKSEIFDDQFSVERPDGSNFTLKIRSTKLEDSAMYFCASSWDSSTDTQYFGPGTRLTVL.